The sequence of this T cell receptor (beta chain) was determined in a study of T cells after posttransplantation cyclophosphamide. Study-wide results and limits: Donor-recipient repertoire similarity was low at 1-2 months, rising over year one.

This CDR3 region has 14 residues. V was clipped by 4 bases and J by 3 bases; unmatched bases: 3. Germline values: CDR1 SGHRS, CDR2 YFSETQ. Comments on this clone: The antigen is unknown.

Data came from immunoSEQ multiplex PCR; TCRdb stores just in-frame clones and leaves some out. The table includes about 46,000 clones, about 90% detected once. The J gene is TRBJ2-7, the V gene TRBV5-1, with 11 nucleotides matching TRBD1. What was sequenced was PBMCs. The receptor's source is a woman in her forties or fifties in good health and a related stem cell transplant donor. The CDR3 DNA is TGCGCCAGCAGCGGGGGACAGGGGGTCTACGAGCAGTACTTC. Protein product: CASSGGQGVYEQYF.